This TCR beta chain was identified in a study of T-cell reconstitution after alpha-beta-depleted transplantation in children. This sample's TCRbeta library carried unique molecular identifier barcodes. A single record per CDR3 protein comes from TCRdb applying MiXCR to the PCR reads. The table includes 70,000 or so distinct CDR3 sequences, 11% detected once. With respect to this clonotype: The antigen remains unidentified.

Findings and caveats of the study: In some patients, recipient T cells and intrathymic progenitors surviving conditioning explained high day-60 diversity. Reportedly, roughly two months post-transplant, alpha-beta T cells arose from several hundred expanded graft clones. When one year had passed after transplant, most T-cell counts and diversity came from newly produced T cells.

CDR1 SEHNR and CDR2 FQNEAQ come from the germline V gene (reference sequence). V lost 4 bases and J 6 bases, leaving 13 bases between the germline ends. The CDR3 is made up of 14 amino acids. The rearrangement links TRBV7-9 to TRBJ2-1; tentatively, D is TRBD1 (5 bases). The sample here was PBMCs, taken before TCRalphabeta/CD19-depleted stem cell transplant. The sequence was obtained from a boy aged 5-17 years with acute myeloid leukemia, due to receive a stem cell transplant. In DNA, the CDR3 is TGTGCCAGCAGCTCAAATATGGGGCTCAATGAGCAGTTCTTC. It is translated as CASSSNMGLNEQFF.